Presented here are 13 T cell receptor beta chains from one specimen sequenced in a study of blood T cell repertoires in COVID-19. TCRdb's copy holds only in-frame clones and misses some; the assay was immunoSEQ multiplex PCR. The sample records about 160,000 clones, approximately 80% being singletons. Sequenced: PBMCs or T cells enriched from blood (not recorded which). These TCRs come from a woman between 50 and 59 years old who had recovered from COVID-19.

The rearrangement links TRBV5-6 to TRBJ1-6, with D perhaps matching TRBD1 (6 bases). Per germline, CDR1 SGHDT and CDR2 YYEEEE. Trimming took off 3 bases at V and 10 bases at J, with 17 bases between the two ends. This CDR3 has 15 residues. CDR3: CASSSRGGLRSPLHF. Here the CDR3 DNA reads TGTGCCAGCAGCTCCCGGGGGGGCTTACGATCACCCCTCCACTTT.

The CDR3 here is CASSVTSTNTGELFF. In nucleotides, the CDR3 is TGTGCCAGCAGTGTGACTTCCACCAACACCGGGGAGCTGTTTTTT. The rearrangement joins TRBV25-1 to TRBJ2-2; no clear D gene. V shed 4 bases and J shed 2 bases, with 11 bases lying between them. The germline gives CDR1 MGHDK, CDR2 SYGVNS. This CDR3 is 15 amino acids long.

The rearrangement uses TRBV5-4 and TRBJ2-1; 8 bases map to TRBD1. Looked up from germline, CDR1 is SGHNT and CDR2 is YYREEE (reference sequence). This CDR3 region has 17 residues. V lost 5 bases to trimming and J lost 7 bases; unmatched junction nucleotides: 17. The CDR3 DNA sequence: TGTGCCAGCAGACCGGGCCAAAGGACAGGGACCCTTAATGAGCAGTTCTTC. Translation: CASRPGQRTGTLNEQFF.

This clone was detected a few times. V and J are TRBV19 and TRBJ2-3, with D perhaps matching TRBD2 (6 bases). Germline V gives CDR1 LNHDA, CDR2 SQIVND (reference sequence). V gave up 7 bases and J gave up 2 bases, with 13 bases separating them. CDR3 length: 14 residues. The CDR3 DNA is TGTGCCAGTACGGAGGGGCTCTTCACAGATACGCAGTATTTT. It is translated as CASTEGLFTDTQYF.

This clone was picked up a small number of times. The chain employs TRBV7-9 and TRBJ2-3, with D hard to call. CDR3 size: 13 residues. Between the trimmed V and J ends, which lost 8 bases and 4 bases, there was a span of 13 bases. Germline CDR1 and CDR2: SEHNR and FQNEAQ (reference sequence). CDR3 residues: CASVPIKADTQYF. The CDR3 nucleotides are TGTGCCAGCGTTCCTATTAAAGCAGATACGCAGTATTTT. The variable domain in full, with the rest retrieved from reference TRBV7-9 and TRBJ2-3, is DTGVSQNPRHKITKRGQNVTFRCDPISEHNRLYWYRQTLGQGPEFLTYFQNEAQLEKSRLLSDRFSAERPKGSFSTLEIQRTEQGDSAMYLCASVPIKADTQYFGPGTRLTVL.

The chain couples TRBV5-1 to TRBJ2-1; 8 bases align to TRBD1. Unmatched junction bases numbered 11, after V lost 2 bases and J lost 10 bases. Germline CDR1 is SGHRS and CDR2 is YFSETQ. CDR3 length: 15 residues. CDR3 nucleotides: TGCGCCAGCAGCTTAAGGACAGGGCCTCGCAGGGAGCAGTTCTTC. Protein: CASSLRTGPRREQFF.

The chain links TRBV18 to TRBJ2-3; 8 nucleotides line up with TRBD1. Trimming cost V 3 bases and J 2 bases; bases outside gene matches: 7. Looked up from germline, CDR1 is KGHSH and CDR2 is LQKENI. This CDR3 is 16 amino acids long. This chain's CDR3 is CASSPPPGQDTDTQYF. For the CDR3, the DNA is TGTGCCAGCTCACCGCCTCCGGGACAGGACACAGATACGCAGTATTTT.

A single count supports this clone. This chain uses TRBV7-2 with TRBJ2-3, with D possibly matching TRBD2 (5 bases). V was shortened by 4 bases and J by 3 bases, with 11 bases between the two germline ends. The germline V gene has CDR1 SGHTA and CDR2 FQGNSA. The CDR3 runs 14 residues. CDR3 nucleotide sequence: TGTGCCAGCAGCTCCCAGGACTCGACAGATACGCAGTATTTT. It yields the protein CASSSQDSTDTQYF.

The gene calls are TRBV18 and TRBJ2-4; D may be TRBD2 (6 bases). Germline CDR1 and CDR2: KGHSH and LQKENI. Trimming removed 2 bases at V and 8 bases at J, with 10 bases between. The CDR3 runs to 13 residues. The CDR3 is CASSPNGGDIQYF. As DNA, the CDR3 is TGTGCCAGCTCACCAAACGGGGGAGACATTCAGTACTTC.

CDR3 amino acids: CASSTGLVGDEQFF. CDR3 DNA: TGCGCCAGCAGCACGGGACTAGTGGGCGATGAGCAGTTCTTC. The V gene is TRBV5-1, the J gene TRBJ2-1, with 8 bases lining up with TRBD2. The length of the CDR3 is 14 residues. V lost 4 bases and J lost 8; bases outside the gene matches: 8. Germline loops: CDR1 SGHRS, CDR2 YFSETQ.

The V and J genes are TRBV4-3 and TRBJ2-5, with a possible D match to TRBD2 (5 bases). This CDR3 spans 13 amino acids. CDR1 is LGHNA, CDR2 YSLEER, per germline. Trimming removed 1 base at V and 7 bases at J, with 10 bases between. The CDR3 region is CASSQGLLGTQYF. The CDR3 region has the DNA TGCGCCAGCAGCCAAGGACTACTCGGGACCCAGTACTTC.

J is TRBJ1-1 and V is TRBV28; D unresolved. Trimming pared 7 bases from V and 4 bases from J, leaving 7 bases between. This CDR3 has 11 residues. Germline V gene sequence: CDR1 MDHEN, CDR2 SYDVKM. The CDR3 sequence is CASTIATEAFF. The CDR3 bases are TGTGCCAGCACCATAGCCACTGAAGCTTTCTTT.

The rearrangement joins TRBV6-6 to TRBJ1-5; D ambiguous. Trimming stripped 0 bases from V and 2 bases from J, with 5 bases between. The germline gives CDR1 MNHNY, CDR2 SVGAGI (reference sequence). The length of the CDR3 is 14 residues. The CDR3 DNA follows: TGTGCCAGCAGTTACTCTGAGGGCAATCAGCCCCAGCATTTT. Protein: CASSYSEGNQPQHF.